Listed here are 24 T cell receptor beta chains from one sample, sequenced in a study of blood T cell repertoires in COVID-19 (dated by TCRdb to about 2020). Library construction relied on the immunoSEQ multiplex PCR assay. As stored in TCRdb, this immuneACCESS dataset retains in-frame rearrangements with V and J assigned. A fraction of the clones does not appear; measured against another copy, unresolved V genes explain less than half of the discrepancy, and the remainder lacks a known reason. This sample comprises more than 300,000 clones, approximately 90% of them detected only once. The biggest ten clones account for 1.2% of the sample. Sequenced: PBMCs or T cells enriched from blood (not recorded which). Receptors originate from a woman between 18 and 29 years old who had recovered from COVID-19.

V usage is TRBV4-1 and J usage is TRBJ2-3; the D gene is possibly TRBD2 (6 bases). Germline CDR1 is MGHRA and CDR2 is YSYEKL. V dropped 0 bases and J dropped 2 bases, with 15 bases sitting between them. CDR3 length equals 17 residues. The CDR3 nucleotides read TGCGCCAGCAGCCAAGAATTAGGGTTAGCGGTCACAGATACGCAGTATTTT. This translates into CASSQELGLAVTDTQYF.

The chain couples TRBV24-1 to TRBJ2-5, with D perhaps matching TRBD2 (6 bases). The CDR3 extends over 15 amino acids. Trimming took off 4 bases at V and 1 base at J, with 12 bases between the two ends. The germline CDR1 and CDR2 sequences are KGHDR and SFDVKD. The CDR3 bases are TGTGCCACCAGTGACCGCCGGGAGCCCCAAGAGACCCAGTACTTC. Its protein is CATSDRREPQETQYF.

V and J are TRBV5-6 and TRBJ2-5; 7 positions agree with TRBD2. The germline V gene encodes CDR1 SGHDT and CDR2 YYEEEE. CDR3 length equals 15 residues. V shed 4 bases and J 0 bases; nucleotides not matched to a gene: 6. The CDR3 region is CASSHRAGNQETQYF. The CDR3 bases are TGTGCCAGCAGCCATAGAGCGGGGAACCAAGAGACCCAGTACTTC.

In its sample, this clone was seen once. V usage is TRBV30 and J usage is TRBJ1-5, with TRBD1 identical over 7 bases. CDR1 and CDR2 (germline): GTSNPN, SVGIG (reference sequence). V gave up 0 bases and J gave up 0 bases; unmatched junction bases: 5. The CDR3 is 16 residues long. The CDR3 DNA reads as TGTGCCTGGAGTGTAGGGGGCGTATATAGCAATCAGCCCCAGCATTTT. Residues: CAWSVGGVYSNQPQHF.

The table lists this clone with a count of one. The rearrangement uses TRBV18 and TRBJ2-7; 8 bases are shared with TRBD2. This CDR3 has 18 amino acids. Germline V gene sequence: CDR1 KGHSH, CDR2 LQKENI. The junction had 16 bases not matched to a gene; V was cut back by 3 bases and J by 3 bases. CDR3 coding DNA: TGTGCCAGCTCACCCCGACGGGTTTCGGGGGGGCCGGACTACGAGCAGTACTTC. Its protein product is CASSPRRVSGGPDYEQYF. Drawing the rest from reference TRBV18 and TRBJ2-7, the complete variable domain is NAGVMQNPRHLVRRRGQEARLRCSPMKGHSHVYWYRQLPEEGLKFMVYLQKENIIDESGMPKERFSAEFPKEGPSILRIQQVVRGDSAAYFCASSPRRVSGGPDYEQYFGPGTRLTVT.

This chain links TRBV25-1 with TRBJ1-4; perhaps TRBD1 as D (6 bases). Germline assignment: CDR1 MGHDK and CDR2 SYGVNS. V lost 2 bases, J lost 7 bases, and 11 bases lay in between. The CDR3 has 14 residues. Here the CDR3 reads CASSEGGAGEKLFF. The CDR3 coding sequence is TGTGCCAGCAGTGAAGGGGGGGCGGGTGAAAAACTGTTTTTT. Combining the CDR3 with reference TRBV25-1 and TRBJ1-4 gives the whole variable domain EADIYQTPRYLVIGTGKKITLECSQTMGHDKMYWYQQDPGMELHLIHYSYGVNSTEKGDLSSESTVSRIRTEHFPLTLESARPSHTSQYLCASSEGGAGEKLFFGSGTQLSVL.

The rearrangement joins TRBV2 to TRBJ1-4; D gene unclear. This CDR3 has 14 residues. Trimming cost V 6 bases and J 5 bases, with 13 bases left between them. Germline loops: CDR1 SNHLY, CDR2 FYNNEI. CDR3: CASRNSGINEKLFF. The CDR3 DNA reads as TGTGCCAGCAGAAACAGCGGGATAAATGAAAAACTGTTTTTT.

This chain joins TRBV4-1 and TRBJ1-3; no firm D call. The length of the CDR3 is 12 residues. Germline V gene lookup returns CDR1 MGHRA and CDR2 YSYEKL. V lost 4 bases and J lost 4, with 5 bases in between. CDR3 in amino acids: CASSPQGNTIYF. CDR3 nucleotide sequence: TGCGCCAGCAGCCCTCAGGGAAACACCATATATTTT.

The V and J genes are TRBV12-3 or TRBV12-4 and TRBJ1-6; D uncertain. The CDR3 runs 13 residues. V shed 7 bases and J shed 9 bases, with 13 bases lying between them. Here the CDR3 DNA reads TGTGCCAGCAACCCTAAAAGTGGTTCACCCCTCCACTTT. Protein product: CASNPKSGSPLHF.

This sequence joins TRBV6-5 and TRBJ1-1; unclear D gene. Trimming stripped 5 bases from V and 4 bases from J, with 11 bases between. The germline CDR1 and CDR2 sequences are MNHEY and SVGAGI. The CDR3 loop spans 13 amino acids. Here the CDR3 DNA reads TGTGCCAGCAGTACTGTTAGTGGCACTGAAGCTTTCTTT. The encoded protein is CASSTVSGTEAFF.

The rearrangement uses TRBV21-1 and TRBJ1-1; the table's D gene call, TRBD1, was not cross checked with the DNA. TRBV21-1 is a known pseudogene. CDR3 length equals 16 residues. The DNA of the CDR3 is TGTGCCAGCAGCAAAACGGTTTCAGACAGGGACACTGAAGCTTTCTTT. Protein sequence: CASSKTVSDRDTEAFF.

This chain joins TRBV5-8 and TRBJ2-1, with D perhaps matching TRBD1 (5 bases). V shed 0 bases and J shed 1 base, with 8 bases lying between them. Germline V lookup: CDR1 SGHTS, CDR2 YDEGEE. This CDR3 is built from 15 residues. The CDR3 reads CASSLDPGSYNEQFF. CDR3 DNA: TGTGCCAGCAGCTTGGATCCAGGGTCCTACAATGAGCAGTTCTTC.

The chain is built from TRBV4-2 and TRBJ2-7; tentatively, D is TRBD2 (6 bases). This CDR3 contains 14 residues. Germline V gene sequence: CDR1 LGHNA, CDR2 YNFKEQ. V was pared by 4 bases and J by 2 bases, with 12 bases between. DNA for the CDR3: TGTGCCAGCAGCCTATCGCGGGAAACCTACGAGCAGTACTTC. This sequence encodes CASSLSRETYEQYF.

This chain connects TRBV19 to TRBJ1-2; D unclear. Trimming took off 9 bases at V and 8 bases at J, with 16 bases between the two ends. This CDR3 spans 12 amino acids. Germline V CDR1 and CDR2: LNHDA, SQIVND (reference sequence). The CDR3 bases are TGTGCCAGCACGGAGTTCTCTGGCGGCTACACCTTC. Its translation is CASTEFSGGYTF.

The gene calls are TRBV14 and TRBJ1-2, with TRBD1 matching 7 bases. The CDR3 totals 13 residues. Germline V lookup: CDR1 SGHDN, CDR2 FVKESK. The junction had 6 bases not matched to a gene; V was cut back by 1 base and J by 10 bases. In DNA, the CDR3 is TGTGCCAGCAGCCAAGGGGCGACAGGGCACTACACCTTC. This gives the protein CASSQGATGHYTF. Together with reference TRBV14 and TRBJ1-2, the CDR3 gives the full variable domain: EAGVTQFPSHSVIEKGQTVTLRCDPISGHDNLYWYRRVMGKEIKFLLHFVKESKQDESGMPNNRFLAERTGGTYSTLKVQPAELEDSGVYFCASSQGATGHYTFGSGTRLTVV.

This clone was seen only a few times. The chain couples TRBV6-5 to TRBJ2-7; 7 bases fit TRBD1. From germline, CDR1 is MNHEY and CDR2 SVGAGI. The CDR3 loop spans 14 amino acids. J gave up 3 bases and V 0 bases, and 2 bases lay outside the gene matches. The CDR3 bases are TGTGCCAGCAGTTACTCGCAGGGGGACTACGAGCAGTACTTC. This sequence encodes CASSYSQGDYEQYF.

The J gene is TRBJ1-1, the V gene TRBV30, with D unresolved. This CDR3 has 11 residues. Germline CDR1 GTSNPN, CDR2 SVGIG (reference sequence). V lost 2 bases to trimming and J lost 8 bases, with 9 bases between them. The DNA for the CDR3 is TGTGCCTGGAGTTTCCTCGGGGAAGCTTTCTTT. The encoded protein is CAWSFLGEAFF.

The genes are TRBV19 and TRBJ1-5; 11 bases agree with TRBD1. Germline values: CDR1 LNHDA, CDR2 SQIVND (reference sequence). The CDR3 has 16 amino acids. The J segment lost 6 bases and the V segment lost 4 bases, leaving 8 bases of the junction unmatched. CDR3: CASSTMGDRGGQPQHF. The CDR3 bases are TGTGCCAGTAGTACCATGGGGGACAGGGGGGGTCAGCCCCAGCATTTT.

The genes are TRBV7-6 and TRBJ1-5, with TRBD1 as a possible D gene (6 bases). Germline V gene data show CDR1 as SGHVS and CDR2 as FNYEAQ. The ends were cut back, 3 bases at V and 0 bases at J, with 15 bases in the middle. This CDR3 comprises 17 residues. CDR3 coding DNA: TGTGCCAGCAGCTTGGAGGACAGATCTTATAGCAATCAGCCCCAGCATTTT. Protein: CASSLEDRSYSNQPQHF.

The J gene is TRBJ2-6, the V gene TRBV7-2; TRBD1 might be the D (5 bases). V was pared by 2 bases and J by 3 bases, with 8 bases between. Germline V gene lookup returns CDR1 SGHTA and CDR2 FQGNSA. The CDR3 sequence is 15 residues long. The CDR3 DNA follows: TGTGCCAGCAGCTTACAGGGTGGTGGGGCCAACGTCCTGACTTTC. Protein product: CASSLQGGGANVLTF.

This CDR3 is CASSQDRAGGRDTQYF. As DNA, the CDR3 is TGCGCCAGCAGCCAAGATCGGGCGGGGGGGAGAGATACGCAGTATTTT. This chain uses TRBV4-3 with TRBJ2-3; 9 positions match TRBD2. The CDR3 is 16 residues long. The J segment lost 5 bases and the V segment lost 0 bases, leaving 6 bases of the junction unmatched. Germline V gene sequence: CDR1 LGHNA, CDR2 YSLEER.

The rearrangement links TRBV9 to TRBJ1-6; 8 nucleotides align to TRBD1. The V gene's germline CDR1 is SGDLS and CDR2 YYNGEE. The CDR3 spans 15 residues. J gave up 7 bases and V 0 bases, and 3 bases lay outside the gene matches. CDR3 sequence: CASSVAGGRNSPLHF. The CDR3 region has the DNA TGTGCCAGCAGCGTAGCAGGGGGCAGGAATTCACCCCTCCACTTT.

The CDR3 is CASSGRTGLNVGNQPQHF. Written as DNA, the CDR3 is TGTGCCAGCAGTGGTAGGACAGGGCTTAATGTTGGCAATCAGCCCCAGCATTTT. The rearrangement links TRBV6-1 to TRBJ1-5; TRBD1 matches at 8 bases. Trimming cost V 4 bases and J 2 bases; bases outside gene matches: 13. The germline gives CDR1 MNHNS, CDR2 SASEGT. There are 18 residues in the CDR3.

The gene calls are TRBV6-5 and TRBJ1-2; D ambiguous. Looked up from germline, CDR1 is MNHEY and CDR2 is SVGAGI. Between the trimmed V and J ends, which lost 1 base and 5 bases, there was a span of 14 bases. This CDR3 region has 15 residues. CDR3 sequence: CASSYFNREAYGYTF. CDR3 sequence (DNA): TGTGCCAGCAGTTACTTCAATAGGGAGGCGTATGGCTACACCTTC.